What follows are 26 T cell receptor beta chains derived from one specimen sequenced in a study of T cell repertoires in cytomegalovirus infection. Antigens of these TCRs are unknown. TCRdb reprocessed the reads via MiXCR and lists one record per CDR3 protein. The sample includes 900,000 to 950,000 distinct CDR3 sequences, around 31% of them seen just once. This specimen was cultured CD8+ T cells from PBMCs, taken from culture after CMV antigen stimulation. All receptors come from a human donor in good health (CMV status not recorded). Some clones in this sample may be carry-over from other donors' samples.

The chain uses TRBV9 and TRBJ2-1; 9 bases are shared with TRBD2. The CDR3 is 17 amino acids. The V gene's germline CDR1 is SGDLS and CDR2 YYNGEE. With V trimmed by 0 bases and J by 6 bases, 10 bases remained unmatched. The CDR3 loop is CASSVVGGGAGRNEQFF. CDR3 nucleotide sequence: TGTGCCAGCAGCGTAGTTGGCGGGGGGGCCGGTCGCAATGAGCAGTTCTTC.

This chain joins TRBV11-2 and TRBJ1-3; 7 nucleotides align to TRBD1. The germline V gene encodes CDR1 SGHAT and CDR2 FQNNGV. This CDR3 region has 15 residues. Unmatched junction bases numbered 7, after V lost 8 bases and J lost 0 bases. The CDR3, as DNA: TGTGCCAGCCTCGAAACAGGGGTCTCTGGAAACACCATATATTTT. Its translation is CASLETGVSGNTIYF.

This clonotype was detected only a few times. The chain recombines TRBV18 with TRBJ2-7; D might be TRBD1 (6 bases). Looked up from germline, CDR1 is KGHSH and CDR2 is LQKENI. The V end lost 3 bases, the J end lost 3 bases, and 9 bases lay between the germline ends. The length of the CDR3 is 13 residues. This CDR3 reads CASSPQDSYEQYF. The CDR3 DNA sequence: TGTGCCAGCTCACCCCAGGACAGCTACGAGCAGTACTTC.

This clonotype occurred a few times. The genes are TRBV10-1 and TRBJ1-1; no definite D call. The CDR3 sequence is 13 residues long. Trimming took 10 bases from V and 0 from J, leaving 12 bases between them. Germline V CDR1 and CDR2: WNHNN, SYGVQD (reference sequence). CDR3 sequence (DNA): TGCGCCACCTCGGCGGCCCTGAACACTGAAGCTTTCTTT. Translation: CATSAALNTEAFF.

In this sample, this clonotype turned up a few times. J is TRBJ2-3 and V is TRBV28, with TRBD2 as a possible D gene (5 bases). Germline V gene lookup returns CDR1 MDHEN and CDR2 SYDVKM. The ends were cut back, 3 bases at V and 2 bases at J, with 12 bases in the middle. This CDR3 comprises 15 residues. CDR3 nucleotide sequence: TGTGCCAGCAGTTTGGGCGGGTCCAACACAGATACGCAGTATTTT. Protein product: CASSLGGSNTDTQYF.

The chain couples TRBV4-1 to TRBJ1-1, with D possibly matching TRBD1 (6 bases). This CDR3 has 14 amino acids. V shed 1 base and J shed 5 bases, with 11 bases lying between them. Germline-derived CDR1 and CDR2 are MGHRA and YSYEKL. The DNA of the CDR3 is TGCGCCAGCAGCCAAGGTCCAGGGGCAACTGAAGCTTTCTTT. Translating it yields CASSQGPGATEAFF.

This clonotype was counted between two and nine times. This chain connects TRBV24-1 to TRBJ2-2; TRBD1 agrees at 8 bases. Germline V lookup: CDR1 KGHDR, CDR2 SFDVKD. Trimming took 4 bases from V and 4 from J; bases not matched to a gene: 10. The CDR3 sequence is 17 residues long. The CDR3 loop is CATSEPLTGVGTGELFF. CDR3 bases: TGTGCCACCAGTGAACCCTTGACAGGGGTGGGCACCGGGGAGCTGTTTTTT.

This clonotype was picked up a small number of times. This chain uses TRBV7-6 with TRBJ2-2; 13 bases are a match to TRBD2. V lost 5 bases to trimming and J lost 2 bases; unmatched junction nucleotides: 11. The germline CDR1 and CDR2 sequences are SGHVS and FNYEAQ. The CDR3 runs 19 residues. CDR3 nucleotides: TGTGCCAGCAGCCCTAACCGACTAGCGGGGGGCATAAACACCGGGGAGCTGTTTTTT. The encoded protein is CASSPNRLAGGINTGELFF.

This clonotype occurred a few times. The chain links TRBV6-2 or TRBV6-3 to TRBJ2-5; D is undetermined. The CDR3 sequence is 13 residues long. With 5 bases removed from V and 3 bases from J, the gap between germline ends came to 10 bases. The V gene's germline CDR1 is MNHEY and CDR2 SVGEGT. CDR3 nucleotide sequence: TGTGCCAGCAGTCACGAGGCCGAAGAGACCCAGTACTTC. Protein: CASSHEAEETQYF.

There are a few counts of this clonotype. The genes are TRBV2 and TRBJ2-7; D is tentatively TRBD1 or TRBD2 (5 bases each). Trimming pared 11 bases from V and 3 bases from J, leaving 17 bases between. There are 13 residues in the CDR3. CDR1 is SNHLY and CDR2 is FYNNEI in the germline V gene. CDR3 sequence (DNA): TGTGCCTCCCGGTACGGGGCTAACTACGAGCAGTACTTC. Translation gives CASRYGANYEQYF.

The CDR3 loop is CATSSTDRGTGELFF. The CDR3, as DNA: TGTGCCACCAGCAGTACGGACAGGGGAACCGGGGAGCTGTTTTTT. The chain carries TRBV15 and TRBJ2-2; 9 bases are shared with TRBD1. The CDR3 is 15 residues long. CDR1 LNHNV and CDR2 YYDKDF come from the germline V gene (reference sequence). Trimming took 3 bases from V and 5 from J; bases not matched to a gene: 4.

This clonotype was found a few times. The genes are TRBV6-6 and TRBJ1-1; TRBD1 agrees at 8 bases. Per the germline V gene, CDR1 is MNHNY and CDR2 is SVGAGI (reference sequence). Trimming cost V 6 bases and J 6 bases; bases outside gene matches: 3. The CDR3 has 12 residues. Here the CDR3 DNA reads TGTGCCAGCAGCCAGGGGGCTGCTGAAGCTTTCTTT. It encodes CASSQGAAEAFF.

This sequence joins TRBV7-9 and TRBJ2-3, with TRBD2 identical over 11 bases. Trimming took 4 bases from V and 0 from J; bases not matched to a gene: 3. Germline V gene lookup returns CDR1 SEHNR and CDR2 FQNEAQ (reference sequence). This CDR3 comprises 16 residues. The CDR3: CASSSWTSGSTDTQYF. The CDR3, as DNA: TGTGCCAGCAGCTCCTGGACTAGCGGGAGCACAGATACGCAGTATTTT.

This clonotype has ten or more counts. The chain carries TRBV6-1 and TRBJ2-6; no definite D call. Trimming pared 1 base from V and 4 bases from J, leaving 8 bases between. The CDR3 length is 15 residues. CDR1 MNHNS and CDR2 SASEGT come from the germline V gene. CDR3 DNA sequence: TGTGCCAGCAGTGAAGATTGGAGCGGGGCCAACGTCCTGACTTTC. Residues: CASSEDWSGANVLTF.

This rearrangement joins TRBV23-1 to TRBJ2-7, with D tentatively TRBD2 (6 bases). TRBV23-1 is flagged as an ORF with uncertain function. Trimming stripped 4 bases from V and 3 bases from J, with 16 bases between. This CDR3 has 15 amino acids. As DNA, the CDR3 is TGCGCCAGCAGTCTCACGGGGGACGGGGACTACGAGCAGTACTTC. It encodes CASSLTGDGDYEQYF.

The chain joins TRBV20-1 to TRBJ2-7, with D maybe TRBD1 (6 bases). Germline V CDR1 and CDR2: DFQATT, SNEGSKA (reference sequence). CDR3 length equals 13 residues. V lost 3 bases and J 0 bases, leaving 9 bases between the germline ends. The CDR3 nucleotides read TGCAGTGCTAGGACAGGAACCTCCTACGAGCAGTACTTC. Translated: CSARTGTSYEQYF.

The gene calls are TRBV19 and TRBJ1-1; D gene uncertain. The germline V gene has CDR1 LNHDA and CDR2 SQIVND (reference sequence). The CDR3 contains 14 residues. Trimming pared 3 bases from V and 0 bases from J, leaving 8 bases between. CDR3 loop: CASSMMALNTEAFF. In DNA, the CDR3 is TGTGCCAGTAGTATGATGGCGTTGAACACTGAAGCTTTCTTT.

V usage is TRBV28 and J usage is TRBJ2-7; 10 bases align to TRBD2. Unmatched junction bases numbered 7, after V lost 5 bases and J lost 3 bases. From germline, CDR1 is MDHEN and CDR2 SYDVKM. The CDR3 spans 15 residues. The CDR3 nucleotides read TGTGCCAGCAGTCCCCTAGCGGGGGAGGTCTACGAGCAGTACGTC. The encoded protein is CASSPLAGEVYEQYV.

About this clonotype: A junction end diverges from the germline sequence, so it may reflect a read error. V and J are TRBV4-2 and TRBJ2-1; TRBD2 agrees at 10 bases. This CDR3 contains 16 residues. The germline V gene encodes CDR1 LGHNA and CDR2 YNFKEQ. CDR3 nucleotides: TGTGCCAGCAGCCTTATAGCGGGGGGACGCTACGATGAGCAGTTCTTC. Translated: CASSLIAGGRYDEQFF.

The CDR3 region is CASSGDVLNTEAFF. DNA of the CDR3: TGTGCCAGCAGCGGGGACGTATTGAACACTGAAGCTTTCTTT. The rearrangement joins TRBV11-2 to TRBJ1-1; a weak D match, TRBD1 (5 bases). V was shortened by 5 bases and J by 0 bases, with 10 bases between the two germline ends. In germline, CDR1 is SGHAT, CDR2 FQNNGV. The CDR3 has 14 residues. Supplemented by reference TRBV11-2 and TRBJ1-1, the full variable domain reads EAGVAQSPRYKIIEKRQSVAFWCNPISGHATLYWYQQILGQGPKLLIQFQNNGVVDDSQLPKDRFSAERLKGVDSTLKIQPAKLEDSAVYLCASSGDVLNTEAFFGQGTRLTVV.

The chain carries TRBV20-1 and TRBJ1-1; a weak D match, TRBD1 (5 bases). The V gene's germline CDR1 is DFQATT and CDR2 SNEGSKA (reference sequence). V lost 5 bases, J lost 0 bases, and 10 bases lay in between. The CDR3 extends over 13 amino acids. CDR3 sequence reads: CSAARAMNTEAFF. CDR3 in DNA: TGCAGTGCTGCCAGGGCAATGAACACTGAAGCTTTCTTT.

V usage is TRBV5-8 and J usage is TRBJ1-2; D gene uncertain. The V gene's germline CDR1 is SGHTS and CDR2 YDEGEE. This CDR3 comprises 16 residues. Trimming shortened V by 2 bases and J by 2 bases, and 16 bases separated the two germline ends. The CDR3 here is CASSFYEGSVNYGYTF. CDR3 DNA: TGTGCCAGCAGCTTTTATGAAGGGTCCGTAAACTATGGCTACACCTTC.

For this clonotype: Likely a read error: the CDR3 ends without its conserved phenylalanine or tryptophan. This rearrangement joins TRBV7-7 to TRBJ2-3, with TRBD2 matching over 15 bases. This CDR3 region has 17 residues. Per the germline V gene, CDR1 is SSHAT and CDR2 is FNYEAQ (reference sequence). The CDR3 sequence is CASSQGTSGGKTDTQYY. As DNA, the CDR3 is TGTGCTAGCAGCCAAGGGACTAGCGGGGGGAAGACAGATACGCAGTATTAT.

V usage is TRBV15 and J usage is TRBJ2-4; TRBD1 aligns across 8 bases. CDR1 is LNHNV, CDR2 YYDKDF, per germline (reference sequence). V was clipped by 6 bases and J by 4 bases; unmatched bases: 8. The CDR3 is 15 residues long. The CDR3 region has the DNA TGTGCCACCAGGAAGACAGGGGACCCTAAAAACATTCAGTACTTC. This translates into CATRKTGDPKNIQYF.

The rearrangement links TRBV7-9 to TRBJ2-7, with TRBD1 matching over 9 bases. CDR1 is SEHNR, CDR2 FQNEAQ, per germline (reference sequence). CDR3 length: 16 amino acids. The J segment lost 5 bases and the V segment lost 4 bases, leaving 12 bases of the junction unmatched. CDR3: CASSSFNPDRGHEQYF. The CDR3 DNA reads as TGTGCCAGCAGCTCCTTCAACCCGGACAGGGGACACGAGCAGTACTTC.

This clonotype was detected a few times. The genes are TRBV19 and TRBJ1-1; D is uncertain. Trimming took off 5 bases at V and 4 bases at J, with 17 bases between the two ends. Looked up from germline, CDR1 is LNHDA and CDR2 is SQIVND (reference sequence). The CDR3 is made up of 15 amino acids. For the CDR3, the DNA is TGTGCCAGTAGTTGGCAGGAAATGTCCGGCACTGAAGCTTTCTTT. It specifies CASSWQEMSGTEAFF.